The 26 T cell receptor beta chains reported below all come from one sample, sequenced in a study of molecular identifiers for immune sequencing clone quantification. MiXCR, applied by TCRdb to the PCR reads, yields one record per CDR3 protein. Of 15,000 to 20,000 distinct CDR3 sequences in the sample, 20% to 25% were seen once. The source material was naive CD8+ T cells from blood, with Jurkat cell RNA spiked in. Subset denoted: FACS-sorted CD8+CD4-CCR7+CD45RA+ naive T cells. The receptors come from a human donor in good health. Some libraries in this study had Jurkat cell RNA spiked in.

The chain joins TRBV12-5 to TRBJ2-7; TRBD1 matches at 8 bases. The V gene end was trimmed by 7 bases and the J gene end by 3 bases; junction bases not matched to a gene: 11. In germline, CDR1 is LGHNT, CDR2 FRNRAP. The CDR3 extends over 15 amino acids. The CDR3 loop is CASEETGGPYYEQYF. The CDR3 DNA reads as TGTGCTAGTGAGGAAACAGGGGGTCCCTACTACGAGCAGTACTTC.

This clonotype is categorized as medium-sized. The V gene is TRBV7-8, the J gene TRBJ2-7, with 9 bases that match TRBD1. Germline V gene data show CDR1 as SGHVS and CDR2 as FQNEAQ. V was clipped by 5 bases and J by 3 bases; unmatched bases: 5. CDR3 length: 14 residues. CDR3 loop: CASSLGQGFYEQYF. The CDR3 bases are TGTGCCAGCAGCCTGGGACAGGGCTTCTACGAGCAGTACTTC.

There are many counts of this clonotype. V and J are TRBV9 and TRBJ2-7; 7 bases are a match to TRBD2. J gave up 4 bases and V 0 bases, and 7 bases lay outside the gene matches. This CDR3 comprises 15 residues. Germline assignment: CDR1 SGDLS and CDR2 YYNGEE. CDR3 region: CASSVGAGAAYEQYF. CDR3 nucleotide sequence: TGTGCCAGCAGCGTAGGGGCGGGAGCCGCTTACGAGCAGTACTTC. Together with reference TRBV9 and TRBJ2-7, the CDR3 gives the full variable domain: DSGVTQTPKHLITATGQRVTLRCSPRSGDLSVYWYQQSLDQGLQFLIQYYNGEERAKGNILERFSAQQFPDLHSELNLSSLELGDSALYFCASSVGAGAAYEQYFGPGTRLTVT.

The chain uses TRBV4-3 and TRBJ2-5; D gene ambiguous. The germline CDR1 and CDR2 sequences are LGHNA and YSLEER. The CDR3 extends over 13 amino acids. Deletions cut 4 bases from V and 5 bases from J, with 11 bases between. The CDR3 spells CASSLVEWETQYF. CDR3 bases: TGCGCCAGCAGCCTTGTAGAGTGGGAGACCCAGTACTTC.

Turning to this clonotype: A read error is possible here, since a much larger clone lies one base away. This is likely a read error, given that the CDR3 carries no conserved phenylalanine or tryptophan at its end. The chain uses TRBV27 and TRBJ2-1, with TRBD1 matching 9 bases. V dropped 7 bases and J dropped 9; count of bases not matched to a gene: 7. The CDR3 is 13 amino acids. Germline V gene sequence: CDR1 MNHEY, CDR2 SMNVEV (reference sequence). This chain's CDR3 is CASKPGQGAEQFS. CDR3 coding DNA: TGTGCCAGCAAACCGGGACAGGGTGCTGAGCAGTTCTCC.

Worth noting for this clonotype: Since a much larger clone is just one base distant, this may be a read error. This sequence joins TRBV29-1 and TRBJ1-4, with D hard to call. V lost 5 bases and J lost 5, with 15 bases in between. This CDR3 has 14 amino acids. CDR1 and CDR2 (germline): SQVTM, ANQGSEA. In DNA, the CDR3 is TGCAGCGTTCCATCCAGGACGGTAAATGAAAAACTGTTTTTT. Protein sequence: CSVPSRTVNEKLFF.

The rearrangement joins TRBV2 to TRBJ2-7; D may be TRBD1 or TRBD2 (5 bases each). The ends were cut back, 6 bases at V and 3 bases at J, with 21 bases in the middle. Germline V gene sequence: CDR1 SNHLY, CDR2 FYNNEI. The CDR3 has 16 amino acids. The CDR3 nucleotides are TGTGCCAGCAGCTTCTTACGTCGGGACCGAGACTACGAGCAGTACTTC. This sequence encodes CASSFLRRDRDYEQYF.

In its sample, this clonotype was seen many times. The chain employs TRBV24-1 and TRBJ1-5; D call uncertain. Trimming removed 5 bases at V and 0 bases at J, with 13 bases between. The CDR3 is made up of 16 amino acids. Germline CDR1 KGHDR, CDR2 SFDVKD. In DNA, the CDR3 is TGTGCCACCAGTGGAGACGCGGGAAATAGCAATCAGCCCCAGCATTTT. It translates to CATSGDAGNSNQPQHF.

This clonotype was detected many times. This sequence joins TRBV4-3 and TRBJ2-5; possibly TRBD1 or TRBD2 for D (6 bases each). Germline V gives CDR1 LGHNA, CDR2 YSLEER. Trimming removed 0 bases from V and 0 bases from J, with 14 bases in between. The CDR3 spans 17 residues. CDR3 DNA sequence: TGCGCCAGCAGCCAAGATATAGGGGGGCCGGACCAAGAGACCCAGTACTTC. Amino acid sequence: CASSQDIGGPDQETQYF.

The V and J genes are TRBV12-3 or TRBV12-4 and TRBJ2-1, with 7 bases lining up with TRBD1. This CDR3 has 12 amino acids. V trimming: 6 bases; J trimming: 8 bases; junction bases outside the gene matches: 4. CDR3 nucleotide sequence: TGTGCCAGCAGAGACAGGGCGGATGAGCAGTTCTTC. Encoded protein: CASRDRADEQFF.

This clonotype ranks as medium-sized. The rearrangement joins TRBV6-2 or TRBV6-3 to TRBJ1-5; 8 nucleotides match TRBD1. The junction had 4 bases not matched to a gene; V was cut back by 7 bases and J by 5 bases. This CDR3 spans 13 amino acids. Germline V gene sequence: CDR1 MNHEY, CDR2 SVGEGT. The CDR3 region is CASKDRDDQPQHF. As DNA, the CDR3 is TGTGCCAGCAAGGACAGGGATGATCAGCCCCAGCATTTT.

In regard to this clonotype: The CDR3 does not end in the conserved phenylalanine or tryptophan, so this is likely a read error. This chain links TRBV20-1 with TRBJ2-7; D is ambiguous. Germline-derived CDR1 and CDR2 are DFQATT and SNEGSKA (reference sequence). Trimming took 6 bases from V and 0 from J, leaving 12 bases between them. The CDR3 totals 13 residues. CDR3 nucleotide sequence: TGCAGTGCCCGCGCTAAGGGCTCCTACGAGCAGTACCTC. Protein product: CSARAKGSYEQYL.

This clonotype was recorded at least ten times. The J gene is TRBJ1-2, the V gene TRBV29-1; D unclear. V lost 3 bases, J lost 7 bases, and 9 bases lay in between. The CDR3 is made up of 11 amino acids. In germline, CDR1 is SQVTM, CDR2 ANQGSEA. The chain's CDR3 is CSVEAISGYTF. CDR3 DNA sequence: TGCAGCGTTGAGGCCATATCTGGCTACACCTTC.

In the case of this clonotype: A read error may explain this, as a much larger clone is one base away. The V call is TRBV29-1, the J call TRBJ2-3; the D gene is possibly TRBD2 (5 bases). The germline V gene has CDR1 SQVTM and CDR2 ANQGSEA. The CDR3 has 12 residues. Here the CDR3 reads CGAPDRGDTQYF. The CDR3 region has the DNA TGCGGCGCACCCGACCGAGGGGATACGCAGTATTTT.

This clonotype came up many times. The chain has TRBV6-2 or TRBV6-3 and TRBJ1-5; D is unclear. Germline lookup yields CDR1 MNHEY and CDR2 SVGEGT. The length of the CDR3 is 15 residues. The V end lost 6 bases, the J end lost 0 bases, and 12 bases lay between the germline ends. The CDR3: CASSNLDASNQPQHF. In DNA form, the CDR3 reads TGTGCCAGCAGCAACCTGGACGCTAGCAATCAGCCCCAGCATTTT.

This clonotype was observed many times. CDR3 amino acids: CASSYRFTTQGWNTEAFF. The CDR3 DNA reads TGTGCCAGCAGTTACCGATTTACTACACAGGGCTGGAACACTGAAGCTTTCTTT. The chain employs TRBV6-2 or TRBV6-3 and TRBJ1-1; possibly TRBD1 for D (6 bases). Germline V lookup: CDR1 MNHEY, CDR2 SVGEGT. The CDR3 contains 18 residues. Trimming removed 2 bases from V and 1 base from J, with 20 bases in between.

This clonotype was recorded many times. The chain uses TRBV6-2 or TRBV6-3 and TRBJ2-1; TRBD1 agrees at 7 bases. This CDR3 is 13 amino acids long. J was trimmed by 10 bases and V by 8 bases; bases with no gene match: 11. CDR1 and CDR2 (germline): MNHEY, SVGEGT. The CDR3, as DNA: TGTGCCAGCGGACGACAGGGAATAGGGGAGCAGTTCTTC. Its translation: CASGRQGIGEQFF.

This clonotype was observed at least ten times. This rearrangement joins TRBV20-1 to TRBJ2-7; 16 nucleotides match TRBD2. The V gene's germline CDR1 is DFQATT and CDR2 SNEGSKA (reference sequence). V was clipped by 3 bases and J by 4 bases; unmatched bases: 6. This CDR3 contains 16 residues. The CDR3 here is CSASGTSGRAVYEQYF. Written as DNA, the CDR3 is TGCAGTGCTAGCGGGACTAGCGGGAGGGCCGTGTACGAGCAGTACTTC.

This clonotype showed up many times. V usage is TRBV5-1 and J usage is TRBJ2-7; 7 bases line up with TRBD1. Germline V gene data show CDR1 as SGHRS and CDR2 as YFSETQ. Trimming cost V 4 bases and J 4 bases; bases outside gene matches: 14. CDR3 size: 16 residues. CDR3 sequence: CASSESPGTEGYEQYF. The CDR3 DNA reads TGCGCCAGCAGCGAAAGTCCCGGGACAGAAGGATACGAGCAGTACTTC.

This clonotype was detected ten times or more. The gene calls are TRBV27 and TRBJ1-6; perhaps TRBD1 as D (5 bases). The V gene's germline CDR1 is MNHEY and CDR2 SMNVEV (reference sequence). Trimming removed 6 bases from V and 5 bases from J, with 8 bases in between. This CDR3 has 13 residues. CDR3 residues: CASSGHDNSPLHF. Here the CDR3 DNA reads TGTGCCAGCAGCGGACACGATAATTCACCCCTCCACTTT.

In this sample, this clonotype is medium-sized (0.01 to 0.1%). CDR3: CASSSPGTGRYEQYF. CDR3 in DNA: TGTGCCAGCAGCTCACCCGGGACAGGGAGATACGAGCAGTACTTC. The rearrangement joins TRBV7-9 to TRBJ2-7, with 9 bases matching TRBD1. This CDR3 region has 15 residues. Germline V gene sequence: CDR1 SEHNR, CDR2 FQNEAQ (reference sequence). Trimming took 4 bases from V and 4 from J; bases not matched to a gene: 8.

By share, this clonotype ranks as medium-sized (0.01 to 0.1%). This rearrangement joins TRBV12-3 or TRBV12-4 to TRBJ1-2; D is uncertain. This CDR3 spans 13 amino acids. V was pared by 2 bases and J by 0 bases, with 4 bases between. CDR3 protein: CASSLQPNYGYTF. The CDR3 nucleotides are TGTGCCAGCAGTTTACAGCCTAACTATGGCTACACCTTC.

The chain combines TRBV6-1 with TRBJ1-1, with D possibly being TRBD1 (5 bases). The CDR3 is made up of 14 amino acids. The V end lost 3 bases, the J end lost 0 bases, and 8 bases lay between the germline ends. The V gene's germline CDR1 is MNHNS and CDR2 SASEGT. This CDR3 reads CASSDNRLNTEAFF. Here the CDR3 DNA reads TGTGCCAGCAGTGATAACAGGTTGAACACTGAAGCTTTCTTT.

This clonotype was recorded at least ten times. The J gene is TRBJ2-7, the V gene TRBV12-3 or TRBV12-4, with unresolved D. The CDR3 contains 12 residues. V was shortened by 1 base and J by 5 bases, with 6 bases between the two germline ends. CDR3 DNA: TGTGCCAGCAGTTTAGTCCGAGACGAGCAGTACTTC. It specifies CASSLVRDEQYF.

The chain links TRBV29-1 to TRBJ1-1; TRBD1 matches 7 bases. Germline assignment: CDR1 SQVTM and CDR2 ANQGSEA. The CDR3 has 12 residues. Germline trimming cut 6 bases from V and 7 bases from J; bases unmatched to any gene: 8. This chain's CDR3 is CSVVQGPFEAFF. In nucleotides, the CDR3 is TGCAGCGTAGTACAGGGGCCCTTTGAAGCTTTCTTT. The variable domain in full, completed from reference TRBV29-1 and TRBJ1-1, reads SAVISQKPSRDICQRGTSLTIQCQVDSQVTMMFWYRQQPGQSLTLIATANQGSEATYESGFVIDKFPISRPNLTFSTLTVSNMSPEDSSIYLCSVVQGPFEAFFGQGTRLTVV.

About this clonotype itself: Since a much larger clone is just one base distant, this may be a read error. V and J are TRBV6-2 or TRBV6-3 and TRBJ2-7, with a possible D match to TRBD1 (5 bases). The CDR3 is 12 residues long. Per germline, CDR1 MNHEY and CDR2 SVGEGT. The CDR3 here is CANSPDNDEQYF. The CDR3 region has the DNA TGTGCCAACAGTCCGGACAATGACGAGCAGTACTTC.